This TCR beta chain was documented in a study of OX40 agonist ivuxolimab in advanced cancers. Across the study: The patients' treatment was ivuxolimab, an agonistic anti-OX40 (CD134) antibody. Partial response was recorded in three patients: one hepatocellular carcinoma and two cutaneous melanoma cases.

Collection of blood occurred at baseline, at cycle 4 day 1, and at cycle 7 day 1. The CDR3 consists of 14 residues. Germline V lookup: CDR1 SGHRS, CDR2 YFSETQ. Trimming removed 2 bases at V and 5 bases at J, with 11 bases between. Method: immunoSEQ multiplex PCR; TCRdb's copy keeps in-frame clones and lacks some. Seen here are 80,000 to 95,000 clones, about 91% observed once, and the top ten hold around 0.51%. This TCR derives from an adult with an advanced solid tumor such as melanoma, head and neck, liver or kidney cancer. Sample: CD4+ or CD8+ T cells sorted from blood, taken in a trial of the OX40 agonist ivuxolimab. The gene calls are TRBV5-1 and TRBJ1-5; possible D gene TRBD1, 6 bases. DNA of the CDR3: TGCGCCAGCAGCTTTACAGGGTTACATCAGCCCCAGCATTTT. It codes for CASSFTGLHQPQHF.